The next 13 T cell receptor beta chains were all read from a single sample in a study of beta chain features in type 1 diabetes. Regarding the study as a whole: All four CD4+ subsets from Type 1 diabetes patients carried moderately but significantly shorter TCRB CDR3s.

These TCRs are of unknown antigen specificity. The investigators reverse transcribed all of the isolated RNA, so they sequenced expressed TCRB transcripts. TCRdb's copy holds only in-frame clones and misses some; the assay was immunoSEQ multiplex PCR. The repertoire holds around 180,000 clones, around 8% seen once, with approximately 1% in the top ten. The material sequenced was central memory CD4+ T cells from blood. The receptors derive from a woman aged 40 to 50 with type 1 diabetes.

This clone has more than one count but fewer than ten. This chain connects TRBV9 to TRBJ2-3; TRBD2 matches at 7 bases. V shed 0 bases, J shed 2 bases, and the junction held 9 bases outside the gene matches. The CDR3 covers 17 residues. Looked up from germline, CDR1 is SGDLS and CDR2 is YYNGEE. The CDR3 DNA reads TGTGCCAGCAGCGTAGAAGTAGGCCTAGCGGTCACAGATACGCAGTATTTT. It is translated as CASSVEVGLAVTDTQYF. The full variable domain, its missing parts supplied by reference TRBV9 and TRBJ2-3, is DSGVTQTPKHLITATGQRVTLRCSPRSGDLSVYWYQQSLDQGLQFLIQYYNGEERAKGNILERFSAQQFPDLHSELNLSSLELGDSALYFCASSVEVGLAVTDTQYFGPGTRLTVL.

The chain joins TRBV4-2 to TRBJ1-4; TRBD1 agrees at 7 bases. Looked up from germline, CDR1 is LGHNA and CDR2 is YNFKEQ. V was pared by 5 bases and J by 6 bases, with 12 bases of the junction left unmatched. CDR3 length equals 16 residues. This CDR3 is CASSGRQGVTDEKLFF. The DNA for the CDR3 is TGTGCCAGCAGCGGCCGTCAGGGGGTGACGGATGAAAAACTGTTTTTT.

The rearrangement links TRBV7-9 to TRBJ1-5; the match to TRBD1 covers 7 bases. The CDR3 contains 16 residues. The junction had 3 bases not matched to a gene; V was cut back by 1 base and J by 0 bases. Germline CDR1 SEHNR, CDR2 FQNEAQ (reference sequence). The CDR3 loop reads CASSLGTGDSNQPQHF. Here the CDR3 DNA reads TGTGCCAGCAGCTTAGGGACAGGTGATAGCAATCAGCCCCAGCATTTT.

V gene TRBV20-1 combines with J gene TRBJ2-4; possible D gene TRBD1, 5 bases. The CDR3 extends over 11 amino acids. V lost 4 bases, J lost 9 bases, and 10 bases lay in between. Looked up from germline, CDR1 is DFQATT and CDR2 is SNEGSKA (reference sequence). CDR3 sequence: CSATTGPIQYF. CDR3 nucleotides: TGCAGTGCTACAACAGGACCCATTCAGTACTTC.

Only a few counts were recorded for this clone. The rearrangement joins TRBV4-3 to TRBJ1-3; D remains unclear. The CDR3 covers 15 residues. The V gene lost 9 bases and the J gene lost 0 bases, with 15 bases spanning the gap. Germline CDR1 LGHNA, CDR2 YSLEER. The CDR3 nucleotides are TGCGCCAGTAGCAAGGAGCTGATCTCTGGAAACACCATATATTTT. Residues: CASSKELISGNTIYF.

The CDR3 region is CASSPQGSNQPQHF. The CDR3 bases are TGTGCCAGCAGCCCCCAGGGTAGCAATCAGCCCCAGCATTTT. The chain has TRBV7-3 and TRBJ1-5; the D gene is possibly TRBD1 (5 bases). With 5 bases removed from V and 0 bases from J, the gap between germline ends came to 8 bases. CDR1 is SGHTA, CDR2 FQGTGA, per germline. The CDR3 spans 14 residues. Full variable domain (rest looked up from reference TRBV7-3 and TRBJ1-5): GAGVSQTPSNKVTEKGKYVELRCDPISGHTALYWYRQSLGQGPEFLIYFQGTGAADDSGLPNDRFFAVRPEGSVSTLKIQRTERGDSAVYLCASSPQGSNQPQHFGDGTRLSIL.

This clone was seen a few times. The V call is TRBV19, the J call TRBJ1-2; no clear D. This CDR3 is built from 10 residues. CDR1 and CDR2 (germline): LNHDA, SQIVND (reference sequence). V shed 9 bases and J shed 6 bases, with 8 bases lying between them. The DNA of the CDR3 is TGTGCCAGCTTCGGAGATGGCTACACCTTC. This encodes CASFGDGYTF.

The chain's CDR3 is CASREQGANADTQYF. The CDR3 bases are TGTGCCAGCAGGGAACAGGGGGCTAACGCAGATACGCAGTATTTT. The rearrangement links TRBV6-5 to TRBJ2-3; TRBD1 aligns across 9 bases. Germline CDR1 is MNHEY and CDR2 is SVGAGI. This CDR3 is built from 15 residues. The trim removed 6 bases at V and 4 bases at J, leaving 8 bases unmatched.

This clone was counted ten times or more. The J gene is TRBJ1-1, the V gene TRBV6-6; D remains ambiguous. CDR3 length equals 14 residues. CDR1 and CDR2 (germline): MNHNY, SVGAGI (reference sequence). The V end lost 0 bases, the J end lost 5 bases, and 10 bases lay between the germline ends. The CDR3 sequence: CASSYSNGKTEAFF. As DNA, the CDR3 is TGTGCCAGCAGTTACTCGAACGGGAAAACTGAAGCTTTCTTT.

The table lists this clone with many counts. The chain combines TRBV29-1 with TRBJ2-1, with 7 bases identical to TRBD2. Germline values: CDR1 SQVTM, CDR2 ANQGSEA. J gave up 2 bases and V 0 bases, and 7 bases lay outside the gene matches. This CDR3 contains 16 residues. CDR3 loop: CSVEDPTSKTYNEQFF. Here the CDR3 DNA reads TGCAGCGTTGAAGATCCGACTAGCAAAACCTACAATGAGCAGTTCTTC.

At least ten counts were recorded for this clone. The chain couples TRBV7-9 to TRBJ2-4; TRBD2 is a possible D gene (5 bases). The CDR3 spans 13 residues. V lost 1 base and J lost 8, with 9 bases in between. Germline CDR1 and CDR2: SEHNR and FQNEAQ (reference sequence). The CDR3 loop is CASSLDSRDIQYF. The DNA for the CDR3 is TGTGCCAGCAGCTTAGACTCGCGGGACATTCAGTACTTC.

This clone came up many times. The chain couples TRBV7-9 to TRBJ1-5; 7 positions match TRBD1. Germline V lookup: CDR1 SEHNR, CDR2 FQNEAQ (reference sequence). CDR3 length: 11 amino acids. The junction had 5 bases not matched to a gene; V was cut back by 5 bases and J by 13 bases. CDR3 in DNA: TGTGCCAGCAGCGCGGGACAGCTTCAGCATTTT. Amino acids: CASSAGQLQHF.

V usage is TRBV5-1 and J usage is TRBJ2-1; 10 bases line up with TRBD1. Losses at the gene ends were 0 bases for V and 1 base for J; bases not matched to a gene: 1. Germline lookup yields CDR1 SGHRS and CDR2 YFSETQ. The CDR3 is 16 amino acids. In DNA form, the CDR3 reads TGCGCCAGCAGCTTGGAGGGACAGGGGTCCTACAATGAGCAGTTCTTC. This encodes CASSLEGQGSYNEQFF. The full variable domain, with the rest looked up from reference TRBV5-1 and TRBJ2-1, is KAGVTQTPRYLIKTRGQQVTLSCSPISGHRSVSWYQQTPGQGLQFLFEYFSETQRNKGNFPGRFSGRQFSNSRSEMNVSTLELGDSALYLCASSLEGQGSYNEQFFGPGTRLTVL.